These 11 T cell receptor beta chains were sequenced from one sample in a study of human T cells and chemical hapten exposure. One entry per CDR3 protein, called by TCRdb with MiXCR from the RACE reads. This table holds approximately 60,000 distinct CDR3 sequences, approximately 11% found once. The time point: patch test 3, about 24 weeks after DPC sensitization. Indicated treatment: therapeutic diphenylcyclopropenone sensitization with weekly scalp DPC. Sequences were derived from whole blood, sampled in connection with sensitization to the hapten diphenylcyclopropenone (DPC). Receptor source: a woman aged 30 to 39 with alopecia areata. Some clones in this sample may be carry-over from other donors' samples.

This clonotype has just a few counts. CDR3 region: CASSQGVSGTDTQYF. The DNA of the CDR3 is TGCGCCAGCAGCCAAGGCGTAAGCGGCACAGATACGCAGTATTTT. The J gene is TRBJ2-3, the V gene TRBV4-1; D gene unclear. V was clipped by 1 base and J by 1 base, with 9 bases between them. The CDR3 spans 15 residues. The V gene's germline CDR1 is MGHRA and CDR2 YSYEKL.

This clonotype was detected only a few times. The V gene is TRBV29-1, the J gene TRBJ2-5, with 7 bases that match TRBD2. The ends lost 3 bases at V and 5 bases at J; junction bases unmatched: 6. Germline V gene data show CDR1 as SQVTM and CDR2 as ANQGSEA. CDR3 length equals 13 residues. CDR3 in DNA: TGCAGCGTTGACAGGGAGGGCCTTGAGACCCAGTACTTC. It specifies CSVDREGLETQYF.

The V gene is TRBV6-2 or TRBV6-3, the J gene TRBJ2-5, with a tentative D call TRBD1 (6 bases). Trimming left V 7 bases short and J 1 base short, with 16 bases between. The CDR3 has 15 residues. Germline CDR1 is MNHEY and CDR2 is SVGEGT. The CDR3 loop is CASKHRDKSQETQYF. The CDR3 bases are TGTGCCAGCAAACACCGGGACAAGTCCCAAGAGACCCAGTACTTC.

This clonotype was seen ten or more times. The genes are TRBV30 and TRBJ2-3; D remains ambiguous. Germline CDR1 is GTSNPN and CDR2 is SVGIG (reference sequence). V was clipped by 1 base and J by 0 bases, with 11 bases between them. This CDR3 is built from 15 residues. The DNA for the CDR3 is TGTGCCTGGAGTGCCGACAAGGCTAGCACAGATACGCAGTATTTT. Translating it yields CAWSADKASTDTQYF.

This clonotype came up a few times. The chain has TRBV20-1 and TRBJ2-7; 12 bases are a match to TRBD2. Germline V CDR1 and CDR2: DFQATT, SNEGSKA (reference sequence). V was pared by 3 bases and J by 10 bases, with 7 bases of the junction left unmatched. This CDR3 is 13 amino acids long. CDR3 loop: CSASSLAGGIQYF. DNA for the CDR3: TGCAGTGCTAGCAGCCTAGCGGGAGGGATTCAGTACTTC.

This clonotype has only a few counts. V is TRBV5-6 and J is TRBJ1-1; D remains ambiguous. This CDR3 has 16 residues. Looked up from germline, CDR1 is SGHDT and CDR2 is YYEEEE. Trimming removed 1 base from V and 0 bases from J, with 13 bases in between. The CDR3 here is CASSLMIQVLNTEAFF. CDR3 bases: TGTGCCAGCAGCTTGATGATCCAGGTGCTGAACACTGAAGCTTTCTTT.

This clonotype showed up many times. This chain joins TRBV27 and TRBJ2-3; possibly TRBD2 for D (6 bases). V lost 2 bases and J lost 0, with 9 bases in between. This CDR3 region has 15 residues. Germline assignment: CDR1 MNHEY and CDR2 SMNVEV (reference sequence). The CDR3 coding sequence is TGTGCCAGCAGTTTACGCGGGGTGAGCACAGATACGCAGTATTTT. Its translation: CASSLRGVSTDTQYF.

A few counts support this clonotype. The V and J genes are TRBV5-1 and TRBJ2-1, with D perhaps matching TRBD2 (6 bases). V shed 4 bases and J shed 4 bases, with 18 bases lying between them. The germline CDR1 and CDR2 sequences are SGHRS and YFSETQ. CDR3 size: 16 residues. CDR3 nucleotides: TGCGCCAGCAGCCTAGCTGGAGGGCAACCTTACAATGAGCAGTTCTTC. It is translated as CASSLAGGQPYNEQFF.

The V gene is TRBV5-1, the J gene TRBJ2-6; TRBD1 agrees at 8 bases. Germline CDR1 SGHRS, CDR2 YFSETQ. The CDR3 loop spans 16 amino acids. V lost 6 bases and J lost 0; bases outside the gene matches: 5. The CDR3 sequence: CASTGQGVSGANVLTF. CDR3 bases: TGCGCCAGCACCGGACAGGGAGTCTCTGGGGCCAACGTCCTGACTTTC.

The chain combines TRBV7-6 with TRBJ1-1; no definite D call. This CDR3 is 13 amino acids long. Between the trimmed V and J ends, which lost 0 bases and 3 bases, there was a span of 5 bases. CDR1 is SGHVS and CDR2 is FNYEAQ in the germline V gene. In DNA, the CDR3 is TGTGCCAGCAGCTTAGCACCCCACACTGAAGCTTTCTTT. Its translation: CASSLAPHTEAFF.

V usage is TRBV6-1 and J usage is TRBJ2-2; the D is unclear. CDR1 is MNHNS and CDR2 is SASEGT in the germline V gene. CDR3 length: 13 residues. V lost 7 bases and J 4 bases, leaving 10 bases between the germline ends. In DNA, the CDR3 is TGTGCCAGCAACCTCGCAGGCACCGGGGAGCTGTTTTTT. Translation gives CASNLAGTGELFF.